The 26 T cell receptor beta chains given below trace back to one sample, sequenced in a study of CD8 T cells in ankylosing spondylitis. TCRdb re-analysed the 5' RACE reads in MiXCR, keeping a single row per CDR3 protein. Among roughly 150,000 distinct CDR3 sequences listed, under 35% were seen once. Sequenced: synovial fluid, either unsorted or a sorted T cell fraction (not recorded which). The receptors here all came from a male donor with ankylosing spondylitis.

V is TRBV6-2 or TRBV6-3 and J is TRBJ1-5; D may be TRBD1 (5 bases). This CDR3 comprises 16 residues. The V end was cut by 5 bases, the J end by 2 bases, with 16 bases between. Germline-derived CDR1 and CDR2 are MNHEY and SVGEGT. The CDR3 DNA reads TGTGCCAGCAGTGACCGGGGGATGGGCGGCAATCAGCCCCAGCATTTT. Amino acid sequence: CASSDRGMGGNQPQHF.

The V gene is TRBV18, the J gene TRBJ2-7; tentative D call: TRBD2 (6 bases). The CDR3 has 16 amino acids. Germline lookup yields CDR1 KGHSH and CDR2 LQKENI. Trimming took 3 bases from V and 0 from J, leaving 15 bases between them. The CDR3 is CASSPVSGSLSYEQYF. The CDR3 nucleotides read TGTGCCAGCTCACCGGTCAGCGGGTCACTCTCCTACGAGCAGTACTTC.

This clonotype has just a few counts. The J gene is TRBJ2-1, the V gene TRBV20-1; the match to TRBD2 covers 8 bases. J was trimmed by 4 bases and V by 0 bases; bases with no gene match: 8. This CDR3 comprises 16 residues. Germline assignment: CDR1 DFQATT and CDR2 SNEGSKA (reference sequence). CDR3 coding DNA: TGCAGTGCTAGAGATGACGGGGGGGCCTGGTACAATGAGCAGTTCTTC. It encodes CSARDDGGAWYNEQFF.

This clonotype occurred a few times. The chain couples TRBV5-6 to TRBJ1-2; weak D call: TRBD1 (6 bases). The CDR3 length is 14 residues. V dropped 4 bases and J dropped 3 bases, with 13 bases sitting between them. Germline CDR1 SGHDT, CDR2 YYEEEE. The CDR3 sequence: CASSEGGVDYGYTF. The CDR3, as DNA: TGTGCCAGCAGCGAGGGGGGGGTGGACTATGGCTACACCTTC. Supplemented by reference TRBV5-6 and TRBJ1-2, the full variable domain reads DAGVTQSPTHLIKTRGQQVTLRCSPKSGHDTVSWYQQALGQGPQFIFQYYEEEERQRGNFPDRFSGHQFPNYSSELNVNALLLGDSALYLCASSEGGVDYGYTFGSGTRLTVV.

V is TRBV5-1 and J is TRBJ2-3; the match to TRBD2 covers 10 bases. This CDR3 region has 16 residues. V shed 4 bases and J 2 bases; nucleotides not matched to a gene: 7. CDR1 and CDR2 (germline): SGHRS, YFSETQ. The CDR3 loop reads CASSLGLAALTDTQYF. The CDR3 region has the DNA TGCGCCAGCAGCCTTGGACTAGCGGCCCTCACAGATACGCAGTATTTT. The entire variable domain, with the rest obtained from reference TRBV5-1 and TRBJ2-3, is as follows: KAGVTQTPRYLIKTRGQQVTLSCSPISGHRSVSWYQQTPGQGLQFLFEYFSETQRNKGNFPGRFSGRQFSNSRSEMNVSTLELGDSALYLCASSLGLAALTDTQYFGPGTRLTVL.

There are a few counts of this clonotype. The V call is TRBV15, the J call TRBJ1-5; D call uncertain. This CDR3 spans 13 amino acids. CDR1 and CDR2 (germline): LNHNV, YYDKDF (reference sequence). Deletions cut 7 bases from V and 3 bases from J, with 10 bases between. In DNA, the CDR3 is TGTGCCACCACTGACGGATACAATCAGCCCCAGCATTTT. It specifies CATTDGYNQPQHF.

The gene calls are TRBV7-9 and TRBJ1-4, with TRBD1 identical over 11 bases. This CDR3 contains 15 residues. Looked up from germline, CDR1 is SEHNR and CDR2 is FQNEAQ (reference sequence). The trim removed 5 bases at V and 10 bases at J, leaving 9 bases unmatched. The CDR3 DNA reads TGTGCCAGCAGCCAGGGACAGGGGGTGTCGGGAAAACTGTTTTTT. Translated, it gives CASSQGQGVSGKLFF.

The chain combines TRBV7-2 with TRBJ2-2, with 9 bases matching TRBD2. Unmatched junction bases numbered 8, after V lost 5 bases and J lost 1 base. The CDR3 totals 17 residues. Germline V CDR1 and CDR2: SGHTA, FQGNSA. CDR3 in DNA: TGTGCCAGCAGCCAAACGGGACTAGCCGTGAACACCGGGGAGCTGTTTTTT. Protein: CASSQTGLAVNTGELFF.

This clonotype was seen only a few times. The J gene is TRBJ1-1, the V gene TRBV7-6; 9 bases are a match to TRBD1. The germline gives CDR1 SGHVS, CDR2 FNYEAQ. CDR3 length: 15 residues. Unmatched junction bases numbered 7, after V lost 5 bases and J lost 3 bases. CDR3 DNA: TGTGCCAGCAGCGCTAAACAGGGGGCGTACACTGAAGCTTTCTTT. This translates into CASSAKQGAYTEAFF.

This clonotype was counted between two and nine times. V and J are TRBV2 and TRBJ2-2; D might be TRBD2 (6 bases). Germline V gene data show CDR1 as SNHLY and CDR2 as FYNNEI. The CDR3 sequence is 15 residues long. V was clipped by 5 bases and J by 0 bases, with 10 bases between them. CDR3 DNA sequence: TGTGCCAGCAGTTTTGGGGGGACGAACACCGGGGAGCTGTTTTTT. As protein: CASSFGGTNTGELFF.

CDR3 nucleotides: TGCGCCAGCAGCCAAGCCAAGGGACTAGCGGGGGGCGCTAACACCGGGGAGCTGTTTTTT. This encodes CASSQAKGLAGGANTGELFF. The chain carries TRBV4-1 and TRBJ2-2; 15 bases are shared with TRBD2. This CDR3 region has 20 residues. Looked up from germline, CDR1 is MGHRA and CDR2 is YSYEKL. V shed 1 base, J shed 2 bases, and the junction held 8 bases outside the gene matches.

The chain links TRBV28 to TRBJ1-1; TRBD1 might be the D (6 bases). Germline CDR1 and CDR2: MDHEN and SYDVKM. The CDR3 extends over 11 amino acids. With 6 bases removed from V and 11 bases from J, the gap between germline ends came to 13 bases. The CDR3 here is CASRTTGTAFF. DNA for the CDR3: TGTGCCAGCAGAACGACAGGTACGGCTTTCTTT.

V gene TRBV12-3 or TRBV12-4 combines with J gene TRBJ1-4; the match to TRBD1 covers 7 bases. This CDR3 is 15 amino acids long. V trimming: 7 bases; J trimming: 7 bases; junction bases outside the gene matches: 12. The CDR3 is CASTPTQGKSEKLFF. The CDR3 DNA sequence: TGTGCCAGCACCCCGACACAGGGGAAGTCTGAAAAACTGTTTTTT.

This clonotype was observed a few times. The chain joins TRBV5-1 to TRBJ2-3, with no clear D. The V end lost 5 bases, the J end lost 0 bases, and 13 bases lay between the germline ends. There are 15 residues in the CDR3. Germline assignment: CDR1 SGHRS and CDR2 YFSETQ. Here the CDR3 reads CASRVGGTSTDTQYF. The CDR3 region has the DNA TGCGCCAGCAGAGTCGGTGGCACTAGCACAGATACGCAGTATTTT.

The V and J genes are TRBV5-1 and TRBJ2-3; 7 nucleotides agree with TRBD2. V lost 4 bases to trimming and J lost 6 bases; unmatched junction nucleotides: 17. CDR1 SGHRS and CDR2 YFSETQ come from the germline V gene. The CDR3 runs 17 residues. In DNA, the CDR3 is TGCGCCAGCAGCGAAAGTCTTCTAGCGGAGGGGAGGGATACGCAGTATTTT. Translated: CASSESLLAEGRDTQYF.

In its sample, this clonotype was seen a few times. The rearrangement joins TRBV24-1 to TRBJ2-1; tentative D call: TRBD2 (5 bases). The V and J ends lost 5 bases and 4 bases respectively, with 8 bases between them. Germline V CDR1 and CDR2: KGHDR, SFDVKD. CDR3 length equals 13 residues. The CDR3 reads CATSALVYNEQFF. In nucleotides, the CDR3 is TGTGCCACCAGTGCACTAGTATACAATGAGCAGTTCTTC.

This clonotype came up many times. The chain joins TRBV6-1 to TRBJ2-1, with D maybe TRBD2 (6 bases). V shed 6 bases and J shed 8 bases, with 17 bases lying between them. The CDR3 spans 14 residues. The germline V gene has CDR1 MNHNS and CDR2 SASEGT. The CDR3 sequence: CASRLAPGFDEQFF. CDR3 coding DNA: TGTGCCAGCAGGCTAGCGCCGGGATTCGATGAGCAGTTCTTC.

The rearrangement joins TRBV5-1 to TRBJ1-4; 7 bases agree with TRBD1. Looked up from germline, CDR1 is SGHRS and CDR2 is YFSETQ. CDR3 length: 15 residues. V lost 4 bases and J lost 0; bases outside the gene matches: 3. The CDR3 coding sequence is TGCGCCAGCAGCCAGGGACAGACAACTAATGAAAAACTGTTTTTT. This gives the protein CASSQGQTTNEKLFF.

In its sample, this clonotype was seen a few times. The chain has TRBV20-1 and TRBJ1-2; 8 bases line up with TRBD1. CDR3 length: 15 amino acids. Losses at the gene ends were 4 bases for V and 0 bases for J; bases not matched to a gene: 7. From germline, CDR1 is DFQATT and CDR2 SNEGSKA (reference sequence). The CDR3 sequence is CSANPTGVANYGYTF. The CDR3 DNA sequence: TGCAGTGCTAACCCGACAGGGGTCGCTAACTATGGCTACACCTTC.

The chain links TRBV7-2 to TRBJ1-6; 9 nucleotides agree with TRBD1. Trimming removed 5 bases from V and 10 bases from J; junction bases left unmatched: 9. This CDR3 is 15 amino acids long. Per the germline V gene, CDR1 is SGHTA and CDR2 is FQGNSA. CDR3 DNA: TGTGCCAGCAGCCTAGGGGACAGGGTAAACTCACCCCTCCACTTT. Translated: CASSLGDRVNSPLHF.

The chain uses TRBV4-3 and TRBJ2-7, with 10 bases lining up with TRBD1. The V gene's germline CDR1 is LGHNA and CDR2 YSLEER. Trimming took 3 bases from V and 3 from J; bases not matched to a gene: 5. The CDR3 consists of 15 residues. CDR3 in amino acids: CASSHDWTGGYEQYF. CDR3 bases: TGCGCCAGCAGCCATGACTGGACAGGGGGCTACGAGCAGTACTTC.

The gene calls are TRBV20-1 and TRBJ2-1, with 8 bases fitting TRBD2. This CDR3 spans 16 amino acids. V lost 1 base and J lost 0; bases outside the gene matches: 5. The germline V gene has CDR1 DFQATT and CDR2 SNEGSKA (reference sequence). CDR3: CSARAIAGPSYNEQFF. The CDR3 DNA sequence: TGCAGTGCTAGAGCAATAGCGGGGCCCTCCTACAATGAGCAGTTCTTC.

Only a few counts were recorded for this clonotype. The chain couples TRBV5-6 to TRBJ1-1, with D possibly TRBD1 on 5 matching bases. Germline loops: CDR1 SGHDT, CDR2 YYEEEE. With 4 bases removed from V and 5 bases from J, the gap between germline ends came to 18 bases. The CDR3 loop spans 15 amino acids. The CDR3 sequence: CASSSTGTLGTEAFF. The CDR3 region has the DNA TGTGCCAGCAGCAGTACCGGGACTTTAGGAACTGAAGCTTTCTTT.

As to this clonotype: A much larger clone sits a single nucleotide away, making a read error possible. The chain recombines TRBV5-6 with TRBJ2-1; 13 nucleotides agree with TRBD2. The V and J ends lost 7 bases and 6 bases, in that order; junction bases with no gene match: 10. This CDR3 comprises 16 residues. Germline CDR1 reads SGHDT; CDR2 reads YYEEEE. CDR3 sequence reads: CASGSGLAGVSNEQFF. The DNA of the CDR3 is TGTGCCAGCGGCTCAGGACTAGCGGGAGTCAGCAATGAGCAGTTCTTC.

This clonotype came up a few times. The chain employs TRBV4-2 and TRBJ2-7; D is uncertain. V was clipped by 0 bases and J by 4 bases, with 13 bases between them. The germline CDR1 and CDR2 sequences are LGHNA and YNFKEQ. The CDR3 runs to 15 residues. The CDR3 protein is CASSQDHVQTYEQYF. CDR3 coding DNA: TGTGCCAGCAGCCAAGACCACGTGCAAACGTACGAGCAGTACTTC.

This clonotype has more than one count but fewer than ten. The CDR3 reads CAWRTQYSTEAFF. The CDR3 coding sequence is TGTGCCTGGAGGACTCAGTACAGCACTGAAGCTTTCTTT. The chain is built from TRBV30 and TRBJ1-1; no firm D call. V was clipped by 3 bases and J by 4 bases, with 12 bases between them. This CDR3 spans 13 amino acids. The V gene's germline CDR1 is GTSNPN and CDR2 SVGIG (reference sequence).